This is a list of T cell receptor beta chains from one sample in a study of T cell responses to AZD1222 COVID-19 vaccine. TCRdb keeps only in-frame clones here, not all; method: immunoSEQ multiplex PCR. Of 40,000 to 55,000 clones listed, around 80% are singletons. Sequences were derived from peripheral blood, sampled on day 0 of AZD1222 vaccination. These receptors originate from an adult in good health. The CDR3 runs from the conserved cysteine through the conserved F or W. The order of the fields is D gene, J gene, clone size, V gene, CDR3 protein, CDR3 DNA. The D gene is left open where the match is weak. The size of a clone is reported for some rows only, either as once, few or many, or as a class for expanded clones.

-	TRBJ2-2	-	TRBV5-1	CASSFFENTGELFF	TGCGCCAGCAGCTTTTTCGAGAACACCGGGGAGCTGTTTTTT
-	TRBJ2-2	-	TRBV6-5	CASSYSRVTGELFF	TGTGCCAGCAGTTACTCACGGGTCACCGGGGAGCTGTTTTTT
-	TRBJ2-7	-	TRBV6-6	CASSQPDSRLGRSYEQYF	TGTGCCAGCAGTCAGCCGGACTCACGACTAGGTAGATCCTACGAGCAGTACTTC
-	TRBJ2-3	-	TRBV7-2	CASSFQQGTDTQYF	TGTGCCAGCAGCTTCCAGCAGGGTACAGATACGCAGTATTTT
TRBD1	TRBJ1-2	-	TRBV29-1	CSVSYGQVHTF	TGCAGCGTTTCCTATGGACAGGTCCACACCTTC
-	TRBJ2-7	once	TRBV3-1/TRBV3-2	CASSQANQAIYEQYF	TGTGCCAGCAGCCAAGCGAACCAAGCGATCTACGAGCAGTACTTC
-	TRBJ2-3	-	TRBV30	CAWSVVARLRSTQYF	TGTGCCTGGAGTGTGGTGGCTAGACTAAGGTCTACGCAGTATTTT
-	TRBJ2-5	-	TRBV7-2	CACADYLAETQYF	TGTGCTTGCGCGGACTATCTCGCAGAGACCCAGTACTTC
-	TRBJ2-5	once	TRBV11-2	CASSPPGVQETQYF	TGTGCCAGCAGCCCCCCAGGTGTCCAAGAGACCCAGTACTTC
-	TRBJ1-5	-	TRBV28	CATSGYQPQHF	TGTGCCACTTCAGGGTACCAGCCCCAGCATTTT
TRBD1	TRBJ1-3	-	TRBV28	CASSFSYRGSGNTIYF	TGTGCCAGCAGTTTCTCCTACAGGGGTTCTGGAAACACCATATATTTT
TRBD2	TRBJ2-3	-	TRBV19	CASSTLGGGTDTQYF	TGTGCCAGTAGTACCCTGGGGGGGGGAACAGATACGCAGTATTTT
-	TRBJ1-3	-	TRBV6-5	CASSAREGSGNTIYF	TGTGCCAGCAGCGCCCGGGAAGGGTCTGGAAACACCATATATTTT
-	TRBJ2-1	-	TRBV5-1	CASSTQDFSNEQFF	TGCGCCAGCAGCACCCAGGACTTTTCCAATGAGCAGTTCTTC
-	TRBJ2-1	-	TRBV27	CASSSRQTNEQFF	TGTGCCAGCAGTTCCCGACAGACTAATGAGCAGTTCTTC
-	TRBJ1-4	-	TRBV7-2	CASSLSSGHGRNEKLFF	TGTGCCAGCAGCTTATCCTCGGGACATGGGCGTAATGAAAAACTGTTTTTT
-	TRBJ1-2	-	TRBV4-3	CASSQGQTTNYGYTF	TGCGCCAGCAGCCAAGGACAGACTACTAACTATGGCTACACCTTC
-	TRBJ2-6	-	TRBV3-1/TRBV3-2	CASSQDEVWGANVLTF	TGTGCCAGCAGCCAAGACGAGGTGTGGGGGGCCAACGTCCTGACTTTC
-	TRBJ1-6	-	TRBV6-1	CASSETGTNSPLHF	TGTGCCAGCAGTGAAACTGGGACCAATTCACCCCTCCACTTT
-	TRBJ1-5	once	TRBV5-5	CASSLFDSNQPQHF	TGTGCCAGCAGCTTATTTGACAGCAATCAGCCCCAGCATTTT
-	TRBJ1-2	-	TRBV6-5	CASKGGGYGYTF	TGTGCCAGCAAGGGGGGCGGCTATGGCTACACCTTC
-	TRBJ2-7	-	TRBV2	CAQGVRSTYEQYF	TGTGCCCAAGGGGTTCGTAGTACCTACGAGCAGTACTTC
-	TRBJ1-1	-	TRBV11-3	CASSLEGNTGMGNTEAFF	TGTGCCAGCAGCTTAGAGGGGAATACAGGGATGGGCAACACTGAAGCTTTCTTT
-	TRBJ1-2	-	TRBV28	CASSTGGDNYGYTF	TGTGCCAGCAGCACAGGTGGGGATAACTATGGCTACACCTTC
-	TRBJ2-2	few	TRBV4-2	CASSLGLDGELFF	TGTGCCAGCAGCCTAGGGCTGGACGGGGAGCTGTTTTTT
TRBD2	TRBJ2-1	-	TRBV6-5	CASSSSGGDNEQFF	TGTGCCAGCAGTAGTAGCGGGGGGGACAATGAGCAGTTCTTC
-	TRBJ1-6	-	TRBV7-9	CASSKVTSNSPLHF	TGTGCCAGCAGCAAAGTAACCTCTAATTCACCCCTCCACTTT
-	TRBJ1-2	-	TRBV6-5	CASSWDTRYGYTF	TGTGCCAGCAGTTGGGACACCCGCTATGGCTACACCTTC
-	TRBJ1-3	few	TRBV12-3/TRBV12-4	CASSSSFGNTIYF	TGTGCCAGCAGTTCCAGTTTTGGAAACACCATATATTTT
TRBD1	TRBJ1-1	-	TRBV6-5	CASNERRDRGEVFF	TGTGCCAGCAACGAAAGGAGGGACAGGGGTGAGGTATTCTTT
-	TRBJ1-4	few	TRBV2	CASSDSEKLFF	TGTGCCAGCAGTGACTCCGAAAAACTGTTTTTT
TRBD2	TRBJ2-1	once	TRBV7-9	CASSLPIRLAGVRNEQFF	TGTGCCAGCAGCTTACCGATTAGACTAGCGGGGGTCCGCAATGAGCAGTTCTTC
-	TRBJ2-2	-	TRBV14	CASSQDQGTHTGELFF	TGTGCCAGCAGCCAAGATCAGGGAACCCACACCGGGGAGCTGTTTTTT
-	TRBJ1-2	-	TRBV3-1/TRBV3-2	CASSQVHTLHYGYTF	TGTGCCAGCAGCCAAGTTCACACCCTCCACTATGGCTACACCTTC
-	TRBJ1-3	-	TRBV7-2	CASSSNGRQRTGNTIYF	TGTGCCAGCAGCTCCAACGGTCGGCAGAGAACTGGAAACACCATATATTTT
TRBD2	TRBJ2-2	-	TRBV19	CASSIAGGHTGELFF	TGTGCCAGTAGTATAGCGGGGGGGCACACCGGGGAGCTGTTTTTT
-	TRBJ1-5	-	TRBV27	CASSFSRGQAQHF	TGTGCCAGCAGTTTTTCTAGGGGTCAGGCCCAGCATTTT
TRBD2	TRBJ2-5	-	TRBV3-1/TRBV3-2	CASSQDSPWTSGVGYQETQYF	TGTGCCAGCAGCCAAGATTCCCCCTGGACTAGCGGGGTTGGCTATCAAGAGACCCAGTACTTC
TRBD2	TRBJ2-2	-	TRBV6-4	CASSDSVAGEGIYTGELFF	TGTGCCAGCAGTGACTCGGTGGCTGGGGAGGGGATTTACACCGGGGAGCTGTTTTTT
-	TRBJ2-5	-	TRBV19	CASSIRDGQETQYF	TGTGCCAGTAGTATAAGGGACGGCCAAGAGACCCAGTACTTC
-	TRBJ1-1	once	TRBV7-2	CASSSSGPGTNTEAFF	TGTGCCAGCAGCTCGAGTGGGCCCGGGACCAACACTGAAGCTTTCTTT